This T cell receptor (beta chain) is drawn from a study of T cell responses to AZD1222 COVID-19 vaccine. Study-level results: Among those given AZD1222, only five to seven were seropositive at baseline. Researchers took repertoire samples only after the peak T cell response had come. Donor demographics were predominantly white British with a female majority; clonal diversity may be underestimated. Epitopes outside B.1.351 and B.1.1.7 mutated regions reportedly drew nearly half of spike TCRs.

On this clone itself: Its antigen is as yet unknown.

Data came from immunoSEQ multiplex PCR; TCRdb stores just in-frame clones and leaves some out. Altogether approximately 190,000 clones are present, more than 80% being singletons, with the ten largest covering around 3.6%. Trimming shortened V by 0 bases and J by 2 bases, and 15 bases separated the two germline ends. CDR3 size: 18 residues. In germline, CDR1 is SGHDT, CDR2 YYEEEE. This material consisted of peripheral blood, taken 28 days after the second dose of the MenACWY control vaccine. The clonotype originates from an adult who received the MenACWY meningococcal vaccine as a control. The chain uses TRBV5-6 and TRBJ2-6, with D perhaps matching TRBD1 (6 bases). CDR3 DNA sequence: TGTGCCAGCAGCTTGGGGGGGCCCCTGGCAGCTGGGGCCAACGTCCTGACTTTC. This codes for CASSLGGPLAAGANVLTF. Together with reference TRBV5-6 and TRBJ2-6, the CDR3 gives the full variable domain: DAGVTQSPTHLIKTRGQQVTLRCSPKSGHDTVSWYQQALGQGPQFIFQYYEEEERQRGNFPDRFSGHQFPNYSSELNVNALLLGDSALYLCASSLGGPLAAGANVLTFGAGSRLTVL.